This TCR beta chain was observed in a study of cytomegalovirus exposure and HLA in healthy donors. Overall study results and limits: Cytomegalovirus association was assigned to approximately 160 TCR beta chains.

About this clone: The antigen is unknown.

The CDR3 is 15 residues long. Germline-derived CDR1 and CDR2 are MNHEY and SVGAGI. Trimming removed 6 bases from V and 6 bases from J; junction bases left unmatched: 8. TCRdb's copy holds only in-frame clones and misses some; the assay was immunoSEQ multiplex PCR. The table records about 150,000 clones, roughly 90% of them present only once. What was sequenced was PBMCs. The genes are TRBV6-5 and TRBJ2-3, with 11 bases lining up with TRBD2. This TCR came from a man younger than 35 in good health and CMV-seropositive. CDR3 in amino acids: CASRGGTSGIDTQYF. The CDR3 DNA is TGTGCCAGCAGGGGGGGGACTAGCGGTATCGATACGCAGTATTTT.